This paragraph reports one T cell receptor beta chain. Trimming took 4 bases from V and 0 from J, leaving 8 bases between them. This CDR3 has 14 amino acids. Germline CDR1 and CDR2: KGHDR and SFDVKD. The sample belongs to a study of blood T cell repertoires in COVID-19. Study information: The United States, Italy and Spain were the sources of the acute and convalescent COVID-19 samples. From T cells, B-cell-depleted T cells, or PBMCs came the material, which was cDNA or gDNA.

This table comes from immunoSEQ multiplex PCR, and its TCRdb copy is limited to in-frame clones, with some not included. The repertoire has 150,000 to 180,000 clones, nearly 80% of them found once; the top ten carry around 1.5%. The rearrangement links TRBV24-1 to TRBJ1-1; D may be TRBD1 (6 bases). The specimen was peripheral blood. This sequence was found in an elderly man with acute or convalescent COVID-19. The CDR3 spells CATSEGTLNTEAFF. The CDR3 nucleotides read TGTGCCACCAGTGAAGGGACACTGAACACTGAAGCTTTCTTT.